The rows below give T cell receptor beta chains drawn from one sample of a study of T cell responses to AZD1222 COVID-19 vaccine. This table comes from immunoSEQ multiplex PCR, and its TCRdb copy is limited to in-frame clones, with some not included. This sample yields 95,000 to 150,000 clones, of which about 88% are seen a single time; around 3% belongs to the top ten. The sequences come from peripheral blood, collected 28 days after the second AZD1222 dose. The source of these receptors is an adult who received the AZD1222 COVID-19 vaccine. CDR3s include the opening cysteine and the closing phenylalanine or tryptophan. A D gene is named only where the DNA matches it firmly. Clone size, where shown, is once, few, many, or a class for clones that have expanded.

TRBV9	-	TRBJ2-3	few	TGTGCCAGCAGCGTAGCCACAGATACGCAGTATTTT	CASSVATDTQYF
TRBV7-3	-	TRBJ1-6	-	TGTGCCAGCAGCTTAACACAGTATAATTCACCCCTCCACTTT	CASSLTQYNSPLHF
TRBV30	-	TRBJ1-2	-	TGTGCCTGGAGTGTACTGTGGGGGAACTATGGCTACACCTTC	CAWSVLWGNYGYTF
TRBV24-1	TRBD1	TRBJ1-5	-	TGTGCCACCAGTGATAGGGACAGGGGGATCGGGGGCAATCAGCCCCAGCATTTT	CATSDRDRGIGGNQPQHF
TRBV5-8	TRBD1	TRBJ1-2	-	TGTGCCAGCACCGAGACAGGGGACGGCTATGGCTACACCTTC	CASTETGDGYGYTF
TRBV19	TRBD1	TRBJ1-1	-	TGTGCCAGTAGTCCCCGGGACAGGGTCGTTTCCACTGAAGCTTTCTTT	CASSPRDRVVSTEAFF
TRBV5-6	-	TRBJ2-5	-	TGTGCCAGCAGCGGAGGGGGGAGGTACGAGACCCAGTACTTC	CASSGGGRYETQYF
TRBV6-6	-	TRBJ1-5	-	TGTGCCAGCAAACAGGGAGCCAATCAGCCCCAGCATTTT	CASKQGANQPQHF
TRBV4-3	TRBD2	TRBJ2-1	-	TGCGCCAGCAGCCGAATGAGTGGACTAGCGGGAAAAAATGAGCAGTTCTTC	CASSRMSGLAGKNEQFF
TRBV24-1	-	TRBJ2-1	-	TGTGCCACCAGTGATCGTAACAGGGGAGGGGAGCAGTTCTTC	CATSDRNRGGEQFF
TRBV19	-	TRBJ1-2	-	TGTGCCAGTAGGTCTGGGGCAGGGAACTATGGCTACACCTTC	CASRSGAGNYGYTF
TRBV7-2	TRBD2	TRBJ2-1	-	TGTGCCAGCAGCTTAGGTAGCGGGGGATACAATGAGCAGTTCTTC	CASSLGSGGYNEQFF